These 23 T cell receptor beta chains share one sample of origin, sequenced in a study of blood T cell repertoires in COVID-19. Sequencing used immunoSEQ multiplex PCR; TCRdb keeps in-frame clones, though not all of them. The sample records 250,000 to 350,000 clones, about four fifths being singletons. Sequenced material: peripheral blood. The source of these receptors is a human donor with COVID-19, enrolled during active disease. The donor label of this sample is uncertain.

This chain's CDR3 is CASNSKNTEAFF. Written as DNA, the CDR3 is TGTGCCAGCAATAGTAAGAACACTGAAGCTTTCTTT. The genes are TRBV6-6 and TRBJ1-1; D gene ambiguous. V was trimmed by 7 bases and J by 1 base, leaving 7 bases between them. The CDR3 is made up of 12 amino acids. The germline gives CDR1 MNHNY, CDR2 SVGAGI (reference sequence).

In its sample, this clone was seen a few times. One end of the junction is discordant with germline, which a read error may explain. V usage is TRBV10-3 and J usage is TRBJ2-1; 9 positions match TRBD2. Germline V gives CDR1 ENHRY, CDR2 SYGVKD. This CDR3 region has 13 residues. The CDR3 loop reads CAISESEVTSGVF. The CDR3 DNA is TGTGCCATCAGTGAGTCGGAAGTGACTAGCGGTGTCTTC.

V and J are TRBV7-3 and TRBJ2-5; a weak D match, TRBD2 (5 bases). Trimming shortened V by 5 bases and J by 5 bases, and 18 bases separated the two germline ends. The CDR3 extends over 15 amino acids. Germline assignment: CDR1 SGHTA and CDR2 FQGTGA. This CDR3 reads CASSPWASRLETQYF. The CDR3 coding sequence is TGTGCCAGCAGCCCGTGGGCTAGCCGTCTGGAGACCCAGTACTTC.

The chain carries TRBV5-1 and TRBJ2-6; D gene ambiguous. The V end was cut by 4 bases, the J end by 3 bases, with 8 bases between. The germline gives CDR1 SGHRS, CDR2 YFSETQ. This CDR3 is built from 14 residues. CDR3 protein: CASSLDGGANVLTF. CDR3 nucleotides: TGCGCCAGCAGCCTGGACGGTGGGGCCAACGTCCTGACTTTC.

V and J are TRBV7-2 and TRBJ1-3; D call uncertain. V gave up 3 bases and J gave up 0 bases, with 6 bases separating them. This CDR3 is built from 14 residues. The germline V gene encodes CDR1 SGHTA and CDR2 FQGNSA. Here the CDR3 reads CASSFGGSGNTIYF. The CDR3 region has the DNA TGTGCCAGCAGCTTTGGAGGCTCTGGAAACACCATATATTTT.

About this clone: The sample contains more than one DNA sequence encoding this CDR3. The V call is TRBV5-1, the J call TRBJ2-3; weak D call: TRBD1 (5 bases). Germline-derived CDR1 and CDR2 are SGHRS and YFSETQ. The CDR3 spans 15 residues. Trimming pared 0 bases from V and 5 bases from J, leaving 13 bases between. The CDR3 loop reads CASSLVGRVEDTQYF. The CDR3, as DNA: TGCGCCAGCAGCTTGGTAGGCAGGGTAGAAGATACGCAGTATTTT.

The J gene is TRBJ2-3, the V gene TRBV5-1, with 8 bases that match TRBD1. The junction had 7 bases not matched to a gene; V was cut back by 3 bases and J by 4 bases. The germline V gene has CDR1 SGHRS and CDR2 YFSETQ. The CDR3 is 15 residues long. CDR3 in amino acids: CASSSDRVGSDTQYF. The CDR3 nucleotides read TGCGCCAGCAGCTCGGACAGGGTAGGGTCAGATACGCAGTATTTT.

V usage is TRBV5-1 and J usage is TRBJ2-3; possible D gene TRBD2, 6 bases. There are 18 residues in the CDR3. V dropped 2 bases and J dropped 0 bases, with 19 bases sitting between them. Germline-derived CDR1 and CDR2 are SGHRS and YFSETQ. In DNA form, the CDR3 reads TGCGCCAGCAGCTTAAGCGGGTCTGAGAACCCTAGCACAGATACGCAGTATTTT. It codes for CASSLSGSENPSTDTQYF.

V and J are TRBV9 and TRBJ1-1, with 8 bases identical to TRBD1. Losses at the gene ends were 0 bases for V and 5 bases for J; bases not matched to a gene: 9. Germline values: CDR1 SGDLS, CDR2 YYNGEE. This CDR3 has 16 amino acids. This CDR3 reads CASSVGGTGSGTEAFF. CDR3 nucleotide sequence: TGTGCCAGCAGCGTAGGGGGGACAGGATCGGGAACTGAAGCTTTCTTT.

The chain uses TRBV11-3 and TRBJ2-1, with D tentatively TRBD2 (5 bases). Trimming stripped 0 bases from V and 7 bases from J, with 10 bases between. This CDR3 region has 14 residues. CDR1 is SGHNT, CDR2 YENEEA, per germline. CDR3 in amino acids: CASSLDRAGNEQFF. The CDR3 DNA reads TGTGCCAGCAGCTTAGATCGGGCGGGTAATGAGCAGTTCTTC.

V usage is TRBV9 and J usage is TRBJ2-1, with D possibly matching TRBD2 (6 bases). The CDR3 has 13 amino acids. V was shortened by 2 bases and J by 5 bases, with 8 bases between the two germline ends. The V gene's germline CDR1 is SGDLS and CDR2 YYNGEE. The CDR3 loop reads CASSVRRDNEQFF. DNA of the CDR3: TGTGCCAGCAGCGTCAGGAGGGACAATGAGCAGTTCTTC.

The CDR3 loop reads CASALSQETQYF. As DNA, the CDR3 is TGTGCCAGTGCCCTCAGTCAAGAGACCCAGTACTTC. V and J are TRBV19 and TRBJ2-5, with D hard to call. The CDR3 runs to 12 residues. Germline CDR1 is LNHDA and CDR2 is SQIVND (reference sequence). Trimming removed 8 bases from V and 2 bases from J, with 9 bases in between.

This chain joins TRBV7-6 and TRBJ2-2; 10 nucleotides align to TRBD2. Germline CDR1 SGHVS, CDR2 FNYEAQ. V lost 3 bases, J lost 6 bases, and 16 bases stayed unmatched. The CDR3 extends over 19 amino acids. The CDR3 region has the DNA TGTGCCAGCAGCTTCTTAGACCCTCTGGAAGCGGGAGGGCCCGGGGAGCTGTTTTTT. Its protein product is CASSFLDPLEAGGPGELFF.

This sequence joins TRBV7-9 and TRBJ1-1; no firm D call. The CDR3 loop spans 14 amino acids. Trimming removed 1 base from V and 2 bases from J, with 8 bases in between. Germline loops: CDR1 SEHNR, CDR2 FQNEAQ (reference sequence). CDR3 nucleotides: TGTGCCAGCAGCTTAGACAGTATAAACACTGAAGCTTTCTTT. Its protein product is CASSLDSINTEAFF.

The chain uses TRBV27 and TRBJ2-1; 14 bases are a match to TRBD2. V dropped 7 bases and J dropped 11; count of bases not matched to a gene: 10. The CDR3 totals 15 residues. In germline, CDR1 is MNHEY, CDR2 SMNVEV (reference sequence). The CDR3 DNA follows: TGTGCCAGCACCATGGGGACTAGCGGGAGTTCACAGCAGTTCTTC. Translating gives CASTMGTSGSSQQFF.

This clone was seen once. Different DNA sequences within this sample yield the same CDR3. The CDR3 loop reads CASSSGGTDTQYF. DNA of the CDR3: TGCGCCAGCAGCAGCGGGGGCACAGATACGCAGTATTTT. V and J are TRBV5-1 and TRBJ2-3, with 7 bases identical to TRBD2. The CDR3 covers 13 residues. Germline trimming cut 4 bases from V and 1 base from J; bases unmatched to any gene: 0. CDR1 and CDR2 from the germline V gene are SGHRS and YFSETQ.

V gene TRBV7-9 combines with J gene TRBJ2-7; TRBD2 is a possible D gene (5 bases). V gave up 0 bases and J gave up 7 bases, with 19 bases separating them. Germline loops: CDR1 SEHNR, CDR2 FQNEAQ (reference sequence). The CDR3 has 16 amino acids. The CDR3 sequence is CASSLAAGAVRFEQYF. The CDR3 DNA reads TGTGCCAGCAGCTTAGCGGCTGGAGCGGTGAGATTTGAGCAGTACTTC. Full variable domain (missing parts from reference TRBV7-9 and TRBJ2-7): DTGVSQNPRHKITKRGQNVTFRCDPISEHNRLYWYRQTLGQGPEFLTYFQNEAQLEKSRLLSDRFSAERPKGSFSTLEIQRTEQGDSAMYLCASSLAAGAVRFEQYFGPGTRLTVT.

This chain joins TRBV9 and TRBJ1-2; 7 bases match TRBD1. This CDR3 spans 14 amino acids. Per germline, CDR1 SGDLS and CDR2 YYNGEE. The V segment lost 3 bases and the J segment 5 bases; nucleotides outside the gene matches: 7. The CDR3 DNA is TGTGCCAGCAGCGCCGGACAGGTCTTATATGGCTACACCTTC. It codes for CASSAGQVLYGYTF.

The chain carries TRBV12-3 or TRBV12-4 and TRBJ2-1, with no clear D. The CDR3 sequence is 12 residues long. V was cut by 7 bases and J by 6 bases, with 10 bases left in between. The CDR3 loop reads CASNLGPNEQFF. The CDR3 DNA sequence: TGTGCCAGCAACCTAGGTCCCAATGAGCAGTTCTTC.

The chain recombines TRBV2 with TRBJ1-2; TRBD1 aligns across 9 bases. Germline CDR1 and CDR2: SNHLY and FYNNEI. The CDR3 length is 13 residues. The ends lost 6 bases at V and 6 bases at J; junction bases unmatched: 5. CDR3 DNA: TGTGCCAGCAGAGGAACAGGGGGCGATGGCTACACCTTC. Residues: CASRGTGGDGYTF. Using reference TRBV2 and TRBJ1-2 for the parts outside the CDR3, the full variable domain is EPEVTQTPSHQVTQMGQEVILRCVPISNHLYFYWYRQILGQKVEFLVSFYNNEISEKSEIFDDQFSVERPDGSNFTLKIRSTKLEDSAMYFCASRGTGGDGYTFGSGTRLTVV.

V and J are TRBV6-6 and TRBJ2-7, with 7 bases lining up with TRBD1. There are 14 residues in the CDR3. J gave up 2 bases and V 0 bases, and 1 base lay outside the gene matches. Germline V gene sequence: CDR1 MNHNY, CDR2 SVGAGI (reference sequence). CDR3 loop: CASSYSGTAYEQYF. The CDR3 bases are TGTGCCAGCAGTTACTCCGGGACAGCCTACGAGCAGTACTTC.

This clone has only a few counts. V and J are TRBV14 and TRBJ1-1; D remains ambiguous. Trimming stripped 0 bases from V and 2 bases from J, with 10 bases between. Germline V gives CDR1 SGHDN, CDR2 FVKESK. The CDR3 length is 15 residues. This CDR3 is CASSQDWGVNTEAFF. CDR3 bases: TGTGCCAGCAGCCAAGATTGGGGAGTTAACACTGAAGCTTTCTTT.

V is TRBV7-9 and J is TRBJ2-1, with a possible D match to TRBD2 (7 bases). Germline V gene data show CDR1 as SEHNR and CDR2 as FQNEAQ (reference sequence). V lost 1 base and J lost 0, with 19 bases in between. CDR3 length: 19 residues. The CDR3 DNA reads TGTGCCAGCAGCTTAGGGGGCGGGGGCTCTCATTCCTCCTACAATGAGCAGTTCTTC. Protein: CASSLGGGGSHSSYNEQFF.